This T cell receptor (beta chain) emerged from a study of shared clonotypes between healthy human individuals. The germline CDR1 and CDR2 sequences are WSHSY and SAAADI. V was shortened by 2 bases and J by 4 bases, with 8 bases between the two germline ends. The CDR3 covers 13 residues. Profiling relied on immunoSEQ multiplex PCR, and the TCRdb table lists in-frame clones only, not all of them. The sample has approximately 530,000 clones; roughly 95% are singletons. This clone was observed a few times. The origin of this receptor is a woman aged 25 to 39 in good health. Sequencing input: naive CD4+ T cells sorted from blood. Stated subset: CD45RA+ positively selected. This sequence joins TRBV10-2 and TRBJ1-2; no clear D gene. Written as DNA, the CDR3 is TGCGCCAGCAGTGAGCCGGGATTCTATGGCTACACCTTC. It translates to CASSEPGFYGYTF.